This TCR beta chain was observed in a study of T cell responses to AZD1222 COVID-19 vaccine. About the study: Both about-4-week and about-12-week second-dose recipients were combined.

Worth noting for this clone: Its target is not known.

Using immunoSEQ multiplex PCR, the repertoire was profiled, and TCRdb retains in-frame clones only, with some absent. The repertoire consists of about 53,000 clones, with around 84% occurring once and the leading ten covering approximately 30%. There are 16 residues in the CDR3. The trim removed 3 bases at V and 3 bases at J, leaving 7 bases unmatched. The germline V gene encodes CDR1 LNHNV and CDR2 YYDKDF (reference sequence). Study-wide results and caveats: After the peak T cell response, and only then, were repertoires sampled. Donors, mostly white British, included more females; clonal diversity was possibly underestimated. Regions left unmutated in variants are reportedly the target of nearly half of spike-specific TCRs.

This sequence was found in an adult in good health. V gene TRBV15 combines with J gene TRBJ2-3; the match to TRBD1 covers 9 bases. The sequencing here drew on peripheral blood, taken on day 0 of AZD1222 vaccination. The CDR3 region has the DNA TGTGCCACCAGCAGTTTTCGGACAGGGGTTACAGATACGCAGTATTTT. Its protein product is CATSSFRTGVTDTQYF.